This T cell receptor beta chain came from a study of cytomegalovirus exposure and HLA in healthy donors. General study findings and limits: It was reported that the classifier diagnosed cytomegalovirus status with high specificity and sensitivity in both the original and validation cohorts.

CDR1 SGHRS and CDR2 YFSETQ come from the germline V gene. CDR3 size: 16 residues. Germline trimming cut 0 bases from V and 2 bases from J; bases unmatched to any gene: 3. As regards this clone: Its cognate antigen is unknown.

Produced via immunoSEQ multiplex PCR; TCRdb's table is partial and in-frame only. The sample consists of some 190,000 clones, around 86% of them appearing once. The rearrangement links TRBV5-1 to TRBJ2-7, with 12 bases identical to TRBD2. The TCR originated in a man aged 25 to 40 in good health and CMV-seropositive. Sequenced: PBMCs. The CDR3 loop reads CASSLGASGRAYEQYF. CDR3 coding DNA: TGCGCCAGCAGCTTGGGGGCTAGCGGGAGGGCCTACGAGCAGTACTTC.